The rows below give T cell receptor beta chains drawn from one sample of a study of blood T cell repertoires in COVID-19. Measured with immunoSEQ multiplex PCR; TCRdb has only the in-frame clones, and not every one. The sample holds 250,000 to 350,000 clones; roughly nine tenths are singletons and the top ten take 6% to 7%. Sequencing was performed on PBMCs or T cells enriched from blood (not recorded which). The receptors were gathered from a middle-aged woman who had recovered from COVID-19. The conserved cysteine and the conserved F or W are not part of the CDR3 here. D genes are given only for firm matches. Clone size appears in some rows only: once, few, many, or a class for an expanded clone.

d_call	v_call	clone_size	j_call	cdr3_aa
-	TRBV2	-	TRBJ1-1	ASSVQGPAEAF
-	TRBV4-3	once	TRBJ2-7	ASSQDFVTPYEQY
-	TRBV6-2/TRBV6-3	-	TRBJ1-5	ASSRGRINQPQH
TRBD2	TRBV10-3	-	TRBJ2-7	AISSTSGSYEQY
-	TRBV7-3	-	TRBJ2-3	ASSPGVELVQY
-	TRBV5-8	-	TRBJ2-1	ASSLWGRDNEQF
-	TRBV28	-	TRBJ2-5	ASNSRGETQY
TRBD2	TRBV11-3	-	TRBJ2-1	ASSPGTSGRSDEQF
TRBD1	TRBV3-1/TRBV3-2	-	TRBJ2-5	ASSRDRVETQY
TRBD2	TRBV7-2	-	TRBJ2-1	ASSLWSGGHNEQF
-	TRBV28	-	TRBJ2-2	ASSPDHGGPGELF
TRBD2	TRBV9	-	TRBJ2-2	ASSVFGGTGELF
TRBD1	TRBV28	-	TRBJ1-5	ASSPRGAGNSNQPQH
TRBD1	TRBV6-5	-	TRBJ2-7	ASSRDRGQGEQY
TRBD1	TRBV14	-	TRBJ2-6	ASSQIRGIGANVLT
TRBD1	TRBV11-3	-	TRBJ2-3	ASSLGQGTDTQY
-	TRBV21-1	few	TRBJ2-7	ASSKDREREGPYEQY
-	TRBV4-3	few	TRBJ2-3	ASSQDWGHPTDTQY
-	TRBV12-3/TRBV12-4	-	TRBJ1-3	ASRPAGGVAIY
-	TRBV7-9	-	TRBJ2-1	ASSLASRVNEQF
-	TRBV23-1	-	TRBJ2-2	ASRNPISGATGELF
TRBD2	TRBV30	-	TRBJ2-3	AWSRGGASTDTQY
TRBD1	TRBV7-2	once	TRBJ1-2	ASSLETGFYYGYT
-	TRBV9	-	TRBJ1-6	ASSRDISNSPLH
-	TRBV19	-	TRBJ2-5	ASSTPESLETQY
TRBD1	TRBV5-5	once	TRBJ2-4	ASRPDRVGNIQY
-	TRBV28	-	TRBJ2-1	ASSPAGTRSYNEQF
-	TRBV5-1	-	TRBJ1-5	ASSRDTNQPQH
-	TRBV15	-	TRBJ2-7	ATSREARGSYEQY
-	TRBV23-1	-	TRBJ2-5	ASSQARGQETQY
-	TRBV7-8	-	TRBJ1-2	ASSPLTAGYT
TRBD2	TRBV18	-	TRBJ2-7	ASSPLAGVHEQY
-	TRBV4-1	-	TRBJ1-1	ASSQDLPRGLPVNTEAF
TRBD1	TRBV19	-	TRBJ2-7	ASSPTGDLGHEQY
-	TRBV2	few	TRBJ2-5	ASSAGGQETQY
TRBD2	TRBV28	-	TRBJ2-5	ASRDTSGRAQETQY
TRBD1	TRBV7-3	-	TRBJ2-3	ASSLQTGVADTQY
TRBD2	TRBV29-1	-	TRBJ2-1	SVGGTSGISYHGDEQF
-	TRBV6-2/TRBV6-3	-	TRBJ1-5	ASSKLPSNSNQPQH
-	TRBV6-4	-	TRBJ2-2	ASSADRNTGELF
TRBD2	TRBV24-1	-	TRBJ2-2	ATRTSGSKTGELF
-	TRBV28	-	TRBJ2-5	ASSPLAETQY
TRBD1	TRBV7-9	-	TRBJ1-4	ASSDRGREKLF
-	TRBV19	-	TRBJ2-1	ASSIKGWEQF
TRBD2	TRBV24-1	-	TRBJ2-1	ATSETRGTSGRNEQF
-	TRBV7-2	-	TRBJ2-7	ASSLGGGAYEQY
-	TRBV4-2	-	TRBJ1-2	ASSQDRGSAYGYT
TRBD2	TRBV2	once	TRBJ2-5	ASSGGGLAGGKQETQY